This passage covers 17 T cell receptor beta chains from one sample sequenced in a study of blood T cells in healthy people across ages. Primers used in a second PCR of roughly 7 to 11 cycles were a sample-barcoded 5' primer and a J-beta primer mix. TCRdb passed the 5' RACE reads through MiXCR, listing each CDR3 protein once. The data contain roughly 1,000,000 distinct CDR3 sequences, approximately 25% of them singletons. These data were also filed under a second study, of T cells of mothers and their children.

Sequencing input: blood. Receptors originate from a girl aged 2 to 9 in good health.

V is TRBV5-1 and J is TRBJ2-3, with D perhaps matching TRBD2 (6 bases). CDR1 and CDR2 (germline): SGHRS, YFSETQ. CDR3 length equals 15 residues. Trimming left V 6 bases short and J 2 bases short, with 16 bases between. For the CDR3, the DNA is TGCGCCAGCATCCAGGGAGGCTTCCTCACAGATACGCAGTATTTT. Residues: CASIQGGFLTDTQYF.

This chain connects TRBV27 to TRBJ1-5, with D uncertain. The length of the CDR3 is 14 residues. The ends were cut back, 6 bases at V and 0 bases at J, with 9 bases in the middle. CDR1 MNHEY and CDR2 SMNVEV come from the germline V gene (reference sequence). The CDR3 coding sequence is TGTGCCAGCAGCACACATCTTAGCAATCAGCCCCAGCATTTT. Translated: CASSTHLSNQPQHF.

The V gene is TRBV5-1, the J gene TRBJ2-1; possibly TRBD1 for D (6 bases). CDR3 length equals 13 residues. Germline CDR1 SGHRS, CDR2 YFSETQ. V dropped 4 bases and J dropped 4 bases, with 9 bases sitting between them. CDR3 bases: TGCGCCAGCAGCGCTCAGGGGTACAATGAGCAGTTCTTC. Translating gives CASSAQGYNEQFF.

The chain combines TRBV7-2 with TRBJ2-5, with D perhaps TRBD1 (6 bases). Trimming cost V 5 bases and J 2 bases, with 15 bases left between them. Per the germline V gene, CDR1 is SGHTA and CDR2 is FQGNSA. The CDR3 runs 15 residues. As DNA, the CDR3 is TGTGCCAGCAGCCCCCTCACAGGGTTTCAAGAGACCCAGTACTTC. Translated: CASSPLTGFQETQYF.

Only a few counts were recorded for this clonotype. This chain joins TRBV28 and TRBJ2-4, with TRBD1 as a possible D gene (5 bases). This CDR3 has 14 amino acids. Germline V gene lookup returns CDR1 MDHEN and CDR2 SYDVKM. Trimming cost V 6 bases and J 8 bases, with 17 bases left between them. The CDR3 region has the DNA TGTGCCAGCAGCCCGCAGGGTAAAGCAGACATTCAGTACTTC. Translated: CASSPQGKADIQYF.

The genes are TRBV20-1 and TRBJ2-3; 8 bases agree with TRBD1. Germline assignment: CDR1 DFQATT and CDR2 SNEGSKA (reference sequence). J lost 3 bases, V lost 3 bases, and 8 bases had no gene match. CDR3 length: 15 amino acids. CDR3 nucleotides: TGCAGTGCTAGCCCCCAGGGGGCAAGAACAGATACGCAGTATTTT. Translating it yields CSASPQGARTDTQYF.

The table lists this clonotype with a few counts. The DNA for the CDR3 is TGTGCCAGCAGTTTGGTTTCACGCACAGATACGCAGTATTTT. Translation: CASSLVSRTDTQYF. This rearrangement joins TRBV12-3 or TRBV12-4 to TRBJ2-3; D is unresolved. The CDR3 covers 14 residues. The ends were cut back, 3 bases at V and 1 base at J, with 8 bases in the middle.

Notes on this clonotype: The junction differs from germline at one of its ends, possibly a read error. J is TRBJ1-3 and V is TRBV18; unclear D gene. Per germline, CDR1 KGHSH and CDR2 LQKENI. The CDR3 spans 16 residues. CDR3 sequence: CTSSLENWFSGNTIYF. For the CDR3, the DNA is TGTACCAGCTCACTTGAAAATTGGTTCAGCGGGAACACCATATATTTT.

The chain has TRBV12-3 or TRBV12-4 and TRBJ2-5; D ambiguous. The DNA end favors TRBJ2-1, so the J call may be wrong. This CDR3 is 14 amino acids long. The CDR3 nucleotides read TGTGCCAGCAGTTTAAACCTGCGGATCAATGAGCAGTTCTTC. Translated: CASSLNLRINEQFF.

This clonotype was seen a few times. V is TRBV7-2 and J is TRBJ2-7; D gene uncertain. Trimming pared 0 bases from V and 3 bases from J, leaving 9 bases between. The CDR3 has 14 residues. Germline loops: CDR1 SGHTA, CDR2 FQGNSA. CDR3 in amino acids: CASSLAPLNYEQYF. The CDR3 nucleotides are TGTGCCAGCAGCTTAGCCCCATTGAACTACGAGCAGTACTTC.

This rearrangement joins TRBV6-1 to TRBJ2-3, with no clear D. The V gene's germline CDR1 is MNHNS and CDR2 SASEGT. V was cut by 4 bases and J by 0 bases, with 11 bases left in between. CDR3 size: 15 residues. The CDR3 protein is CASSVVRVSTDTQYF. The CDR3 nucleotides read TGTGCCAGCAGTGTTGTGAGAGTTAGCACAGATACGCAGTATTTT.

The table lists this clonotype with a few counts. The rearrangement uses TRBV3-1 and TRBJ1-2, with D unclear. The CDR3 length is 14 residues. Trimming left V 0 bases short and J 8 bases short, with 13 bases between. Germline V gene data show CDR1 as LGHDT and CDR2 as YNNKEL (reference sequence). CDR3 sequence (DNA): TGTGCCAGCAGCCAAGATGCGGCGGGATACGGCTACACCTTC. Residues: CASSQDAAGYGYTF.

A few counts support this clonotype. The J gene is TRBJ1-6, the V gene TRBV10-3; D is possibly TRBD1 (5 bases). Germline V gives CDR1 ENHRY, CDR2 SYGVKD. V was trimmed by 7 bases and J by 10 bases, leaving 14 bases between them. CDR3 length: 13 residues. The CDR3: CAINPDKWSPLHF. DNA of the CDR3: TGTGCCATCAACCCGGACAAGTGGTCACCCCTCCACTTT.

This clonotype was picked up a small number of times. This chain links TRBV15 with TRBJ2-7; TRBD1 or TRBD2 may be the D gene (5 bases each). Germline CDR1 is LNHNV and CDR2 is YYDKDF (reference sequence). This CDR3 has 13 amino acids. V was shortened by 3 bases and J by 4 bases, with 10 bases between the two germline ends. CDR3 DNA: TGTGCCACCAGCAGGGATGGGGGATACGAGCAGTACTTC. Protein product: CATSRDGGYEQYF. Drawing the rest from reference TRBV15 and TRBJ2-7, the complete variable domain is DAMVIQNPRYQVTQFGKPVTLSCSQTLNHNVMYWYQQKSSQAPKLLFHYYDKDFNNEADTPDNFQSRRPNTSFCFLDIRSPGLGDTAMYLCATSRDGGYEQYFGPGTRLTVT.

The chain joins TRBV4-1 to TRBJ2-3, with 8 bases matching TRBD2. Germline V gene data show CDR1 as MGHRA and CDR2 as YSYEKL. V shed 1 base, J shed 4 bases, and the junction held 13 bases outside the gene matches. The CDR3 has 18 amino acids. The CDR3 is CASSQVEPSGSDADTQYF. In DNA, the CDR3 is TGCGCCAGCAGCCAAGTTGAACCCAGCGGGAGCGATGCAGATACGCAGTATTTT.

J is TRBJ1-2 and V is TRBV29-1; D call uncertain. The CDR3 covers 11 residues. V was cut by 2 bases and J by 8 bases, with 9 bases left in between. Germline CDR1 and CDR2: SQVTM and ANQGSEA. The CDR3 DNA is TGCAGCGTTGAAAAGGGTGAAGGCTACACCTTC. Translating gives CSVEKGEGYTF. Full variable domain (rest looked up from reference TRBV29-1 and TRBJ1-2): SAVISQKPSRDICQRGTSLTIQCQVDSQVTMMFWYRQQPGQSLTLIATANQGSEATYESGFVIDKFPISRPNLTFSTLTVSNMSPEDSSIYLCSVEKGEGYTFGSGTRLTVV.

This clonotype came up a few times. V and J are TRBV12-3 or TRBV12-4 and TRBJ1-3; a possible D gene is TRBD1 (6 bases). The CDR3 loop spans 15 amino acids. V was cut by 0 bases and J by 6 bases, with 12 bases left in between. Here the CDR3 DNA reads TGTGCCAGCAGTTTAGCGCTAGGACAGTCAAACACCATATATTTT. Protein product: CASSLALGQSNTIYF.